This T cell receptor (beta chain) appears in the sequencing data of a study of blood T cell repertoires in COVID-19 (dated by TCRdb to 2019 to 2021). About the full investigation: Collaborator samples came from the United States, Italy and Spain and covered acute and convalescent phases of COVID-19. The material from the prospective study consisted of cDNA or gDNA derived from T cells, B-cell-depleted T cells, or PBMCs. Subjects who had been exposed to COVID-19, were actively infected with it, or had recovered from it provided the deeply sampled blood TCRbeta repertoires that made up the dataset. The repertoires were made available in a free public database intended to serve as a resource for research on the immune response to SARS-CoV-2. The samples were drawn from two sources: the first 160 participants of the ongoing ImmuneRACE study, and some 1,300 subjects contributed by 6 global collaborators. The sample metadata nearly always contained a de-identified subject ID, COVID-19 status, age in years and sex. Where available, HLA class I and class II types were taken from metadata supplied by the sample provider and were not determined by assay-based typing.

TCRbeta CDR3 regions were amplified from genomic DNA by means of the immunoSEQ Assay, a bias-controlled multiplex PCR. In the paper's pipeline: Within the assay, amplification of reference gene primers was used to estimate how many nucleated cells each sample contained. To quantify the absolute abundance of each unique TCRbeta CDR3 rearrangement, sequence reads were collapsed and filtered. For each sample, productive Simpson clonality was calculated as the square root of Simpson's diversity index across productive rearrangements. TCRdb carries this immuneACCESS record with in-frame sequences only. Its versions omit some clonotypes, under half of them owing to an unresolved V gene in the studies checked, with the rest unexplained. V and J calls and clone size come straight from that table; D and trimming were deduced from the DNA. Across this sample there are 150,000 to 200,000 clones, with around 80% seen only once. The top ten clones comprise approximately 18% of the sample.

The CDR3 measures 15 amino acids from cysteine to phenylalanine. The CDR3 DNA has 45 bases and is translated from base 1. Trimming removed 4 bases from V and 0 bases from J; the gene matches leave 4 bases unexplained. Looking up the germline V gene (reference sequence) yields CDR1 LNHDA and CDR2 SQIVND. The paper as a whole reports these results and caveats: The quantity of clinical and demographic metadata differed by source and by participant and was supplied without curation.

Whole blood was collected in K2EDTA tubes by collaborating institutions according to the institutions' own protocols. For TCRbeta analysis, collaborators shipped samples as frozen whole blood, isolated PBMCs, or DNA extracted from either of those sample types. Points on this clone: Its antigen is still unknown. The record has no base qualities; no much larger clone is one base away.

The specimen was peripheral blood. The TCR comes from a woman older than 75 with acute or convalescent COVID-19. The V and J genes are TRBV19 and TRBJ2-3; TRBD1 agrees with 7 junctional bases. The CDR3 region: CASSTQGKSTDTQYF. The DNA sequence is as follows: TGTGCCAGTAGTACACAGGGGAAAAGCACAGATACGCAGTATTTT.